This TCR beta chain was profiled in a study of a mutant IDH1 vaccine in newly diagnosed glioma. The study's findings and limits: Changes to the top peripheral T cell clonotypes appeared unrelated to pseudoprogression.

V dropped 4 bases and J dropped 7; count of bases not matched to a gene: 9. Per the germline V gene, CDR1 is MNHEY and CDR2 is SVGAGI. The CDR3 is 15 residues long. Method: immunoSEQ multiplex PCR; TCRdb's copy keeps in-frame clones and lacks some. Of around 46,000 clones listed, just under 80% were seen once; the top ten hold roughly 5%. As to this clone: The antigen remains undetermined.

Time point given: week 5, during vaccination. Every single dose of the vaccine, 300 ug of mutant IDH1 20-mer peptide, came with topical imiquimod. The clonotype was recovered from a man aged 45-65 years with glioma. The chain joins TRBV6-5 to TRBJ2-1; 8 bases agree with TRBD1. The sequencing here drew on PBMCs, taken from a glioma patient whose treatment included an IDH1 peptide vaccine. CDR3: CASSWSQGASNEQFF. The DNA of the CDR3 is TGTGCCAGCAGTTGGTCCCAGGGGGCTTCTAATGAGCAGTTCTTC.